These T cell receptor beta chains were read from a single sample in a study of vaccination and CD4 T cells after COVID-19. These receptors lack a known antigen. Each CDR3 protein gets one entry after TCRdb re-called the PCR reads with MiXCR. The table shows 15,000 to 20,000 distinct CDR3 sequences, with 25% to 30% occurring only once. Sequenced sample: cultured CD4+ T cells from blood. These receptors all stem from a human donor with COVID-19. CDR3s include the opening cysteine and the closing phenylalanine or tryptophan. Each record gives: D gene, clone size, J gene, V gene, CDR3 protein, CDR3 DNA. A D gene is named only where the DNA matches it firmly. Rows give clone size only sometimes, using once, few, many, or a class for an expanded clone.

NA | NA | TRBJ2-2 | TRBV7-6 | CASSRLDSNTGELFF | TGTGCCAGCAGCCGCCTCGACAGCAACACCGGGGAGCTGTTTTTT
TRBD2 | few | TRBJ2-2 | TRBV27 | CASSLRAGGSTGELFF | TGTGCCAGCAGTTTACGAGCGGGGGGAAGCACCGGGGAGCTGTTTTTT
TRBD2 | NA | TRBJ2-1 | TRBV7-2 | CASSLDWRGAYNEQFF | TGTGCCAGCAGCTTAGACTGGCGGGGGGCTTACAATGAGCAGTTCTTC
NA | NA | TRBJ1-2 | TRBV16 | CASSPPGRVHGYTF | TGTGCCAGCAGCCCCCCGGGCAGGGTGCATGGCTACACCTTC
NA | few | TRBJ2-5 | TRBV12-3/TRBV12-4 | CASSSPNQETQYF | TGTGCCAGCAGTTCCCCCAACCAAGAGACCCAGTACTTC
NA | few | TRBJ2-7 | TRBV6-4 | CASRGVRGEEQYF | TGTGCCAGCAGGGGGGTCCGGGGAGAGGAGCAGTACTTC
TRBD1 | NA | TRBJ2-1 | TRBV29-1 | CSVANRGSYNEQFF | TGCAGCGTTGCAAACAGGGGCTCCTACAATGAGCAGTTCTTC
NA | few | TRBJ2-7 | TRBV6-5 | CASSYSGGGYEQYF | TGTGCCAGCAGTTACTCTGGCGGAGGGTACGAGCAGTACTTC
NA | NA | TRBJ1-4 | TRBV14 | CASSRAVEEKLFF | TGTGCCAGCAGCCGCGCGGTCGAGGAAAAACTGTTTTTT
NA | NA | TRBJ1-3 | TRBV6-1 | CASSALGSSGNTIYF | TGTGCCAGCAGTGCGTTGGGGTCTTCTGGAAACACCATATATTTT
NA | few | TRBJ1-1 | TRBV6-5 | CASRHSNKNTEAFF | TGTGCCAGCAGGCACTCGAATAAGAACACTGAAGCTTTCTTT
NA | NA | TRBJ1-6 | TRBV9 | CASSGEGGNSPLHF | TGTGCCAGCAGCGGGGAGGGGGGCAATTCACCCCTCCACTTT
TRBD2 | NA | TRBJ2-3 | TRBV18 | CASSPPMRGGQDTQYF | TGTGCCAGCTCACCACCGATGCGGGGGGGCCAAGATACGCAGTATTTT
TRBD1 | NA | TRBJ2-1 | TRBV6-1 | CASRERQGTAYNEQFF | TGTGCCAGCAGAGAACGACAGGGGACAGCTTACAATGAGCAGTTCTTC
NA | NA | TRBJ2-7 | TRBV11-2 | CASSLFSNEQYF | TGTGCCAGCAGCTTATTCAGTAACGAGCAGTACTTC
NA | NA | TRBJ2-5 | TRBV29-1 | CSVGRDTPSRETQYF | TGCAGCGTTGGCCGTGACACCCCTTCGCGGGAGACCCAGTACTTC
NA | few | TRBJ2-5 | TRBV11-3 | CASSLAGYETQYF | TGTGCCAGCAGCTTGGCAGGGTATGAGACCCAGTACTTC
NA | NA | TRBJ2-7 | TRBV24-1 | CATSDVGWGWPYEQYF | TGTGCCACCAGTGATGTAGGTTGGGGGTGGCCCTACGAGCAGTACTTC
NA | few | TRBJ1-1 | TRBV7-3 | CASSPGGYTEAFF | TGTGCCAGCAGCCCGGGGGGGTACACTGAAGCTTTCTTT
NA | few | TRBJ1-5 | TRBV28 | CASSLAGVSNQPQHF | TGTGCCAGCAGTTTAGCGGGGGTTAGCAATCAGCCCCAGCATTTT
NA | NA | TRBJ2-2 | TRBV7-9 | CASSFKRIGLLTGELFF | TGTGCCAGCAGCTTCAAGAGGATCGGGCTCCTCACCGGGGAGCTGTTTTTT
TRBD2 | few | TRBJ2-3 | TRBV20-1 | CSARVIAGGITDTQYF | TGCAGTGCTAGAGTCATAGCGGGGGGGATCACAGATACGCAGTATTTT
NA | NA | TRBJ1-6 | TRBV28 | CASSFSRVGEVIHF | TGTGCCAGCAGTTTCTCGCGGGTTGGAGAGGTTATCCACTTT
TRBD1 | once | TRBJ2-3 | TRBV20-1 | CSATRGQGAADTQYF | TGCAGTGCCACACGGGGGCAGGGGGCGGCAGATACGCAGTATTTT
TRBD2 | NA | TRBJ2-3 | TRBV7-9 | CASSFGGADTDTQYF | TGTGCCAGCAGCTTCGGGGGGGCTGACACAGATACGCAGTATTTT
TRBD2 | few | TRBJ2-5 | TRBV20-1 | CSVLAGSQETQYF | TGCAGTGTCCTAGCGGGGAGTCAAGAGACCCAGTACTTC
TRBD2 | NA | TRBJ2-1 | TRBV11-3 | CASSFRSGGGNEQFF | TGTGCCAGCAGCTTTCGTAGCGGGGGTGGAAATGAGCAGTTCTTC
NA | NA | TRBJ2-5 | TRBV5-4 | CASSSGSWNIQETQYF | TGTGCCAGCTCATCCGGGAGCTGGAATATACAAGAGACCCAGTACTTC
NA | medium-sized | TRBJ1-2 | TRBV7-2 | CASSPRRGWDGYTF | TGTGCCAGCAGCCCCCGCCGAGGATGGGATGGCTACACCTTC